This T cell receptor (beta chain) came from a study of blood T cell repertoires in COVID-19. The overall study: Both acute and convalescent COVID-19 samples were obtained from the United States, Italy and Spain.

This clone was observed at least ten times. The CDR3 covers 12 residues. Germline V gives CDR1 ENHRY, CDR2 SYGVKD. V dropped 2 bases and J dropped 11 bases, with 12 bases sitting between them. Data came from immunoSEQ multiplex PCR; TCRdb stores just in-frame clones and leaves some out. The data hold about 180,000 clones, with roughly nine tenths observed a single time. Participants were aged about 18 to 89 years from approximately 24 US areas. Participants' own reports of clinical history determined their cohort assignment. The rearrangement joins TRBV10-3 to TRBJ1-2; no reliable D call. The clonotype comes from a woman between 35 and 50 years old with acute COVID-19. The specimen sequenced was PBMCs or T cells enriched from blood (not recorded which). CDR3 protein: CAISEMSRDYTF. CDR3 nucleotides: TGTGCCATCAGTGAGATGTCGAGGGATTACACCTTC.